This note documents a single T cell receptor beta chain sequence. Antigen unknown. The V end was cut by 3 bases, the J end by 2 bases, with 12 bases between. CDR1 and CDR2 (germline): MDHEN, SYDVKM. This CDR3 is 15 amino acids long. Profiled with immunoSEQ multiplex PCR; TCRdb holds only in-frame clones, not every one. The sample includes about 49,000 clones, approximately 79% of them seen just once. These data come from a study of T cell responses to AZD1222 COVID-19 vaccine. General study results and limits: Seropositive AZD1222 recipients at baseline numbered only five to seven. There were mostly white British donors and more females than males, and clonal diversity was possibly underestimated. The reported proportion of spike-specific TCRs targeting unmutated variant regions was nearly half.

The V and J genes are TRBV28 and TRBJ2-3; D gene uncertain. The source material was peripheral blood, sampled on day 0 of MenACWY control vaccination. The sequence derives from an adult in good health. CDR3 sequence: CASSFPSINTDTQYF. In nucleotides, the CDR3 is TGTGCCAGCAGTTTTCCATCTATTAACACAGATACGCAGTATTTT.